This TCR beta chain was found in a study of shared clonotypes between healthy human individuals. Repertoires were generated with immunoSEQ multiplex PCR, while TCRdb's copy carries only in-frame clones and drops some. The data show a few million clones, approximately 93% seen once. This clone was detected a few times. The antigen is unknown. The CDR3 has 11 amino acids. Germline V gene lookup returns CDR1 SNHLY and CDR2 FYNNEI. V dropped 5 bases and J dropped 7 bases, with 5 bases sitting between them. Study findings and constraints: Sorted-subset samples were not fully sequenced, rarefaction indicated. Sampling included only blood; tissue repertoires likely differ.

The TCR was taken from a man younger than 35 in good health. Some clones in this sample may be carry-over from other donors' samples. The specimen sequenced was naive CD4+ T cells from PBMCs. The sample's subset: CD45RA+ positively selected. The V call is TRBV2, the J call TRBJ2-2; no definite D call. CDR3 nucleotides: TGTGCCAGCAGTCCAAGCGGGGAGCTGTTTTTT. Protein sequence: CASSPSGELFF.